This T cell receptor (beta chain) was profiled in a study of early T cells in non-severe SARS-CoV-2 infection. Study conclusions and caveats: Reliance on VDJdb matching favored anti-spike CD8 responses; private and CD4 specificities were missed.

TCRdb re-called the 5' RACE reads through MiXCR, storing one row per CDR3 protein. The sample yields tens of thousands of distinct CDR3 sequences, approximately 15% seen once. For this clonotype: Its target is unknown.

The clonotype was recovered from an adult who was a healthcare worker with PCR-confirmed SARS-CoV-2 infection or an uninfected control (not recorded which). Source material: whole blood.

In DNA form, the CDR3 reads TGTGCCAGCAGTGAACCCGGGACAGGGGGACCACAGTACTTC. Amino acids: CASSEPGTGGPQYF. V gene TRBV25-1 combines with J gene TRBJ2-7; 11 bases are a match to TRBD1. CDR1 and CDR2 (germline): MGHDK, SYGVNS. After removal of 2 bases from V and 10 bases from J, the junction contained 7 bases not matched to a gene. CDR3 length equals 14 residues.